These 15 T cell receptor beta chains share one sample of origin, sequenced in a study of blood T cell repertoires in COVID-19. Profiling relied on immunoSEQ multiplex PCR, and the TCRdb table lists in-frame clones only, not all of them. This sample has around 130,000 clones, with 87% found just once. Input material: peripheral blood. These TCRs come from a woman aged 50 to 60 with acute or convalescent COVID-19.

The chain has TRBV7-9 and TRBJ2-3, with 10 bases matching TRBD2. V dropped 5 bases and J dropped 1; count of bases not matched to a gene: 6. The CDR3 totals 16 residues. The germline CDR1 and CDR2 sequences are SEHNR and FQNEAQ (reference sequence). CDR3 sequence: CASSTPLAGGTDTQYF. CDR3 DNA: TGTGCCAGCAGCACCCCTCTAGCGGGGGGCACAGATACGCAGTATTTT.

This clone was observed a single time. The chain recombines TRBV6-2 or TRBV6-3 with TRBJ1-6; no reliable D call. The CDR3 covers 13 residues. Trimming took 6 bases from V and 10 from J, leaving 13 bases between them. CDR1 MNHEY and CDR2 SVGEGT come from the germline V gene. The CDR3 nucleotides are TGTGCCAGCAGCCTCCTAAAGGAGTCACCCCTCCACTTT. Its translation: CASSLLKESPLHF.

This chain joins TRBV19 and TRBJ2-6; D is possibly TRBD2 (5 bases). V was cut by 7 bases and J by 5 bases, with 24 bases left in between. Germline V gene data show CDR1 as LNHDA and CDR2 as SQIVND (reference sequence). The CDR3 is 18 amino acids. CDR3 nucleotide sequence: TGTGCCAGTAAGTTAAGTAGTGGCGGGCAGACCTGGGCCAACGTCCTGACTTTC. It specifies CASKLSSGGQTWANVLTF.

The V call is TRBV9, the J call TRBJ1-1, with 11 nucleotides matching TRBD1. The CDR3 consists of 15 residues. Germline CDR1 is SGDLS and CDR2 is YYNGEE. V trimming: 4 bases; J trimming: 4 bases; junction bases outside the gene matches: 6. CDR3 loop: CASSPRDRGITEAFF. CDR3 nucleotide sequence: TGTGCCAGCAGCCCCCGGGACAGGGGGATCACTGAAGCTTTCTTT.

CDR3 in DNA: TGCGCCAGCAGCCGACTAGCGTTCTTCACCCAGGAGCAGTTCTTC. Residues: CASSRLAFFTQEQFF. The chain uses TRBV4-1 and TRBJ2-1; 8 bases are shared with TRBD2. CDR3 size: 15 residues. The V gene's germline CDR1 is MGHRA and CDR2 YSYEKL. Trimming at V came to 4 bases and at J to 10 bases, leaving 12 bases not matched to a gene.

The chain recombines TRBV19 with TRBJ1-5; no firm D call. The V gene's germline CDR1 is LNHDA and CDR2 SQIVND (reference sequence). The CDR3 loop spans 15 amino acids. The V gene lost 7 bases and the J gene lost 1 base, with 14 bases spanning the gap. The CDR3 nucleotides are TGTGCCAGTACCCCGAGGAGGGAGAGCAATCAGCCCCAGCATTTT. Protein: CASTPRRESNQPQHF.

The chain uses TRBV5-1 and TRBJ1-4; maybe TRBD1 (6 bases). V lost 8 bases, J lost 1 base, and 12 bases lay in between. The CDR3 consists of 14 residues. Germline lookup yields CDR1 SGHRS and CDR2 YFSETQ. CDR3 DNA sequence: TGCGCCAGTTCACAGGGTCAAACTAATGAAAAACTGTTTTTT. It translates to CASSQGQTNEKLFF. The variable domain in full, completed from reference TRBV5-1 and TRBJ1-4, reads KAGVTQTPRYLIKTRGQQVTLSCSPISGHRSVSWYQQTPGQGLQFLFEYFSETQRNKGNFPGRFSGRQFSNSRSEMNVSTLELGDSALYLCASSQGQTNEKLFFGSGTQLSVL.

The chain joins TRBV19 to TRBJ2-1, with 8 bases identical to TRBD2. V lost 8 bases and J lost 6; bases outside the gene matches: 15. The CDR3 is 16 residues long. The V gene's germline CDR1 is LNHDA and CDR2 SQIVND (reference sequence). As DNA, the CDR3 is TGTGCCAGTCTGCCCGGGACTAGGGGGAAGGGCAATGAGCAGTTCTTC. It encodes CASLPGTRGKGNEQFF.

The chain links TRBV19 to TRBJ2-7; 7 nucleotides agree with TRBD1. V trimming: 0 bases; J trimming: 4 bases; junction bases outside the gene matches: 6. This CDR3 has 15 residues. Germline loops: CDR1 LNHDA, CDR2 SQIVND (reference sequence). In DNA, the CDR3 is TGTGCCAGTAGTATAGAGACAGGGACGACGTACGAGCAGTACTTC. The encoded protein is CASSIETGTTYEQYF.

The gene calls are TRBV24-1 and TRBJ1-6, with D hard to call. Trimming left V 5 bases short and J 4 bases short, with 8 bases between. Per the germline V gene, CDR1 is KGHDR and CDR2 is SFDVKD. The CDR3 consists of 14 residues. The CDR3 spells CATSGHRYNSPLHF. The CDR3, as DNA: TGTGCCACCAGTGGCCACAGATATAATTCACCCCTCCACTTT.

V usage is TRBV6-5 and J usage is TRBJ1-2; 10 bases line up with TRBD1. The J segment lost 6 bases and the V segment lost 6 bases, leaving 7 bases of the junction unmatched. The CDR3 consists of 14 residues. Germline V lookup: CDR1 MNHEY, CDR2 SVGAGI. For the CDR3, the DNA is TGTGCCAGCAGAGCTTCCGGGACAGGGGATGGCTACACCTTC. Translating gives CASRASGTGDGYTF.

V usage is TRBV7-2 and J usage is TRBJ1-2, with D tentatively TRBD1 (6 bases). The CDR3 runs to 17 residues. Germline assignment: CDR1 SGHTA and CDR2 FQGNSA. The V end lost 1 base, the J end lost 0 bases, and 15 bases lay between the germline ends. For the CDR3, the DNA is TGTGCCAGCAGCTTAGGGACAGCCTTAAGCCCTAACTATGGCTACACCTTC. Translating gives CASSLGTALSPNYGYTF.

This clone was seen just once. This chain joins TRBV10-3 and TRBJ1-1; the D gene is possibly TRBD1 (6 bases). This CDR3 spans 14 amino acids. V shed 4 bases and J shed 4 bases, with 13 bases lying between them. Germline loops: CDR1 ENHRY, CDR2 SYGVKD. CDR3 residues: CAISVQGQSTEAFF. For the CDR3, the DNA is TGTGCCATCAGTGTTCAAGGACAGAGCACTGAAGCTTTCTTT.

The genes are TRBV3-1 (or the pseudogene TRBV3-2) and TRBJ2-6; no clear D gene. The CDR3 has 16 amino acids. Per germline, CDR1 LGHDT and CDR2 YNNKEL (reference sequence). Trimming removed 0 bases from V and 0 bases from J, with 6 bases in between. The CDR3 DNA sequence: TGTGCCAGCAGCCAAGACTTTGTCTCTGGGGCCAACGTCCTGACTTTC. Encoded protein: CASSQDFVSGANVLTF.

The rearrangement uses TRBV27 and TRBJ1-4; D is possibly TRBD1 (5 bases). V lost 4 bases, J lost 8 bases, and 17 bases lay in between. Germline values: CDR1 MNHEY, CDR2 SMNVEV (reference sequence). This CDR3 has 15 residues. CDR3 nucleotide sequence: TGTGCCAGCAGTTCCTCAAGTAGAAGGGGAGAAAAACTGTTTTTT. Translating gives CASSSSSRRGEKLFF.